This TCR beta chain was found in a study of cytomegalovirus exposure and HLA in healthy donors. The PCR made use of 60 Vbeta and 13 Jbeta primers. Profiling relied on immunoSEQ multiplex PCR, and the TCRdb table lists in-frame clones only, not all of them. This sample has tens of thousands of clones; nearly 80% occur once, and the top ten carry about 4%. This CDR3 has 14 amino acids. Germline loops: CDR1 SGHNT, CDR2 YENEEA. The V end was cut by 1 base, the J end by 5 bases, with 9 bases between. This chain joins TRBV11-3 and TRBJ2-1, with a weak D call TRBD2 (5 bases). What was sequenced was PBMCs. The sequence derives from a woman in her thirties or forties in good health and CMV-seronegative. CDR3 in amino acids: CASSLGGSHNEQFF. In DNA form, the CDR3 reads TGTGCCAGCAGCTTAGGCGGGTCCCACAATGAGCAGTTCTTC.